This paragraph covers one TCR beta chain sequence. Its antigen is not identified. As TCR cDNA was made by 5'RACE template switching, a universal primer site and UMIs were added. TCRdb redid the calling of the 5' RACE reads with MiXCR, one entry per CDR3 protein. Found here are nearly 70,000 distinct CDR3 sequences, more than 6.5% of them singletons; the top ten hold 37%. These data belong to a study of T cells after yellow fever vaccination. Germline V CDR1 and CDR2: MNHEY, SVGAGI. This CDR3 has 17 amino acids. Trimming removed 2 bases at V and 1 base at J, with 15 bases between. Study-wide points: Abundant clonotypes from the bulk population could get into FACS-sorted repertoires as contaminants. At around 95% for CD4 and around 91% for CD8, most primary-vaccination clones showed up again after the booster.

This receptor was taken from a man in his late teens or twenties who received the YFV17D yellow fever vaccine. Sequences were derived from CD8+ T cells sorted from PBMCs, sampled about 41 days after the first yellow fever vaccination. V and J are TRBV6-5 and TRBJ2-1; D gene unclear. The CDR3 spells CASSYGPPQGSYNEQFF. DNA for the CDR3: TGTGCCAGCAGTTACGGCCCGCCCCAAGGTTCCTACAATGAGCAGTTCTTC.